This T cell receptor beta chain was obtained from a study of shared clonotypes between healthy human individuals. V lost 4 bases and J 0 bases, leaving 9 bases between the germline ends. The CDR3 loop spans 14 amino acids. The germline V gene encodes CDR1 MNHEY and CDR2 SMNVEV (reference sequence). Profiling relied on immunoSEQ multiplex PCR, and the TCRdb table lists in-frame clones only, not all of them. The profile shows about 2.1 million clones, about 94% of them singletons. Only CD45RO-negative cells positively selected for CCR7 counted as naive CD8 cells, so terminally differentiated effector memory CD45RA+ cells were excluded.

The chain couples TRBV27 to TRBJ2-5, with D tentatively TRBD2 (5 bases). The sequencing input was naive CD8+ T cells from PBMCs. This receptor was obtained from a man aged 18-30 years in good health. Some clones in this sample may be carry-over from other donors' samples. The CDR3 reads CASSSGLYQETQYF. The CDR3 nucleotides are TGTGCCAGCAGTTCTGGACTCTACCAAGAGACCCAGTACTTC.